Sequencing of this T cell receptor (beta chain) was carried out in a study of T cells in Graves' hyperthyroidism and ophthalmopathy. V lost 6 bases, J lost 5 bases, and 8 bases lay in between. The CDR3 loop spans 11 amino acids. Germline lookup yields CDR1 SNHLY and CDR2 FYNNEI. This clonotype was seen repeatedly, ten times or more. The investigators amplified TCR beta CDR3 regions from RNA transcripts. The HTBI set primed first-round TCR CDR3 RT-PCR. TCRdb called the multiplex PCR reads again in MiXCR, with one record for every CDR3 protein. The data hold 250,000 to 300,000 distinct CDR3 sequences, with 13% to 15% observed a single time.

The TCR comes from a woman aged 45-65 years with Graves' hyperthyroidism that later progressed to Graves' ophthalmopathy. The chain joins TRBV2 to TRBJ2-7; D gene unclear. Sequencing input: blood. CDR3 in amino acids: CASRAEHEQYF. CDR3 DNA sequence: TGTGCCAGCAGGGCAGAACACGAGCAGTACTTC.